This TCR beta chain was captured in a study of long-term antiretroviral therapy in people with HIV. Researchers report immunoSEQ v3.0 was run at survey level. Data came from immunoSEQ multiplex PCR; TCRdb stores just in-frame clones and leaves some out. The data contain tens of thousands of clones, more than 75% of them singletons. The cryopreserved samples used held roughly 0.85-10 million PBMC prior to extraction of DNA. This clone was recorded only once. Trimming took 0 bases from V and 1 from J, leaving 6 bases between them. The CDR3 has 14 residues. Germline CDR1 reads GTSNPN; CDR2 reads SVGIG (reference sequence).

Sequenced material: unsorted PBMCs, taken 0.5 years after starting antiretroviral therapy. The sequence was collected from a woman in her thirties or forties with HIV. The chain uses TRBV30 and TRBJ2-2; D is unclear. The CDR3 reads CAWSVLRNTGELFF. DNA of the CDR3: TGTGCCTGGAGTGTACTAAGGAACACCGGGGAGCTGTTTTTT.